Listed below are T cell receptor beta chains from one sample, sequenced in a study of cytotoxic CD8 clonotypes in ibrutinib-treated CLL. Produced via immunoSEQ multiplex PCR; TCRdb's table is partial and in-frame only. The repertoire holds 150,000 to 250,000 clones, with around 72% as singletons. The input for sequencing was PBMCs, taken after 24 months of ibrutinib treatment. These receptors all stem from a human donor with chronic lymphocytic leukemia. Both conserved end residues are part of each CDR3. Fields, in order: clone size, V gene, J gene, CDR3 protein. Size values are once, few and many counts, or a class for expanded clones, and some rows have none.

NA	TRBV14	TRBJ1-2	CASSQWGAGQAYGYTF
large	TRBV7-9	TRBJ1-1	CASSIHDRGARTEAFF
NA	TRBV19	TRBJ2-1	CASSARAYSSSYNEQFF
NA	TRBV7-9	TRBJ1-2	CASSFGPGGIGYTF
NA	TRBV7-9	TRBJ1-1	CASSRGSQNTEAFF
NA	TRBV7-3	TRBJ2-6	CASSESGANVLTF
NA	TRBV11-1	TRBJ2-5	CASSTRVVETQYF
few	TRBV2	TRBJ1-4	CASSQQLPSTNEKLFF
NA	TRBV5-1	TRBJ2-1	CASSLAPGQHYEQFF
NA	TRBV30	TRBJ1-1	CAWRYRANTEAFF
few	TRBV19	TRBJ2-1	CASSLGSYNEQFF
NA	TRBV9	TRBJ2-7	CASSKSTSGRMGEQYF
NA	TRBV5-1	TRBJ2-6	CASSRGQSGANVLTF
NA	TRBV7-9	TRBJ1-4	CASSLRQGNEKLFF
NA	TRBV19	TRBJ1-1	CASIFDRGTEAFF
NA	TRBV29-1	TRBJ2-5	CSVEGTALAGEAAETQYF
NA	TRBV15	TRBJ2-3	CATSRFRAAESTDTQYF
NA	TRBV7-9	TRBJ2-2	CASFPTLLNTGELFF
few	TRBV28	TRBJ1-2	CASSRPRPPGYTF
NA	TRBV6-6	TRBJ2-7	CASSTTSSYEQYF
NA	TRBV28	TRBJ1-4	CASRPGTTNEKLFF
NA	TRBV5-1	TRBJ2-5	CASSLVRESMGTETQYF
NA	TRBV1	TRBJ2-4	CTSSQDRQMTKNIRAQYF
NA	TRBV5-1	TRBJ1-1	CASSPGGQGSGAFF
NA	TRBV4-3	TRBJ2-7	CASSQFTAREFSYEQYF
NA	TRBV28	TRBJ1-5	CASTHQDHNQPQHF
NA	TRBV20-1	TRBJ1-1	CSARRNTEAFF
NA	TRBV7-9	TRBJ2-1	CASSLQRTGGYNEQFF
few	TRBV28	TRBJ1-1	CASRGFEGTEAFF
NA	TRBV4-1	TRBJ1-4	CASSQVDRRDEKLFF
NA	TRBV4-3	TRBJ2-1	CASSHLAGENEQFF
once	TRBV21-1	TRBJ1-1	CASSKVLRDREKNTEAFF
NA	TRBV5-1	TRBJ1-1	CASRRRLSMNTEAFF
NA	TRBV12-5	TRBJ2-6	CASGLGQGAPGANVLTF
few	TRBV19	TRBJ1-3	CATAASGNTIYF
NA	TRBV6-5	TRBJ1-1	CASSQTGAKAFF
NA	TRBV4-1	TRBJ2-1	CASSRGTSGIYEQFF